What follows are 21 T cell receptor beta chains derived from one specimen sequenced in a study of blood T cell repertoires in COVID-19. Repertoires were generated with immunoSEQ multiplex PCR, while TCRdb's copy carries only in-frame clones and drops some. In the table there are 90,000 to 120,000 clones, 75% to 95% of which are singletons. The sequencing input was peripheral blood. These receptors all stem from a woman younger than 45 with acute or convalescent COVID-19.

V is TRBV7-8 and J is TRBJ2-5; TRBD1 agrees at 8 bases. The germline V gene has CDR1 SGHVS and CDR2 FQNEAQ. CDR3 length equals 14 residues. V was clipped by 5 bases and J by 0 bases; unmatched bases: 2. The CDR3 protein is CASSRDRNQETQYF. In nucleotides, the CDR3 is TGTGCCAGCAGCCGGGACAGGAACCAAGAGACCCAGTACTTC.

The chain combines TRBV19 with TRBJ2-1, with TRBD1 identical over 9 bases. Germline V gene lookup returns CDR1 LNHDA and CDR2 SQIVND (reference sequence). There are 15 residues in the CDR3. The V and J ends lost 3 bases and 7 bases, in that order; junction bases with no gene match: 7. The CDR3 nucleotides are TGTGCCAGTAGTATCCTTACAGGGGGCTTGAATGAGCAGTTCTTC. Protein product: CASSILTGGLNEQFF.

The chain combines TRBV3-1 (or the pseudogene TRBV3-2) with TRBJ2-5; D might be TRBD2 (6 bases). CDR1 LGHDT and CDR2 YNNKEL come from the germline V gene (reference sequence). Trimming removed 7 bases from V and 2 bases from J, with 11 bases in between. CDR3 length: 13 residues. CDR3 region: CASTASAQETQYF. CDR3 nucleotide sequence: TGTGCCAGCACCGCTAGCGCTCAAGAGACCCAGTACTTC.

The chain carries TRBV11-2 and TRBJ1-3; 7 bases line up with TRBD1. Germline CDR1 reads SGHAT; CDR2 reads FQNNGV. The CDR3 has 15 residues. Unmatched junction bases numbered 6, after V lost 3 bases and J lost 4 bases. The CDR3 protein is CASSFPRQGGNTIYF. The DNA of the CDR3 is TGTGCCAGCAGCTTCCCCCGACAGGGCGGAAACACCATATATTTT.

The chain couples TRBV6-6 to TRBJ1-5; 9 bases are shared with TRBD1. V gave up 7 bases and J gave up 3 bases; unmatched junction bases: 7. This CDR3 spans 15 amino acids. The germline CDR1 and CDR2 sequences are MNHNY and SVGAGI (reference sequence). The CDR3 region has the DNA TGTGCCAGCACCGTCGACAGGGGGATCAATCAGCCCCAGCATTTT. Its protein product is CASTVDRGINQPQHF.

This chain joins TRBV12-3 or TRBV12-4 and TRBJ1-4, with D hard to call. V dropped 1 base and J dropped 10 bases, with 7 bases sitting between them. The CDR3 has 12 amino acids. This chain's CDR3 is CASSLGERKLFF. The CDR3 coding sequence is TGTGCCAGCAGTTTAGGGGAGAGAAAACTGTTTTTT.

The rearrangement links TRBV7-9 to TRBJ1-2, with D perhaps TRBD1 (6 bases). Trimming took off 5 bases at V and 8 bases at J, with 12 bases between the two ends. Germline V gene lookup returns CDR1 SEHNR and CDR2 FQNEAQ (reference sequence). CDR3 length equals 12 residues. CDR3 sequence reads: CASSPGQLGYTF. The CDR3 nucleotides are TGTGCCAGCAGCCCCGGACAGCTCGGCTACACCTTC.

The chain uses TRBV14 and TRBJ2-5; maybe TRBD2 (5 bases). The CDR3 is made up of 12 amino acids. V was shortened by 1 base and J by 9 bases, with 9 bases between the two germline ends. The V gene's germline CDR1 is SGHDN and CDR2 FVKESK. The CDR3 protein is CASSQVSGSQYF. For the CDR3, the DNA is TGTGCCAGCAGCCAAGTTTCGGGGTCCCAGTACTTC.

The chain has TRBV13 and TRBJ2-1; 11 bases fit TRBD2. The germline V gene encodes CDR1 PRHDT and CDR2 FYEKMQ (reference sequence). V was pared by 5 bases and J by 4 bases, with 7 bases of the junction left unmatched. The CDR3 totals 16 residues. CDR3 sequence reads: CASSPVSSGGYNEQFF. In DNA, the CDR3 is TGTGCCAGCAGCCCGGTGTCTAGCGGGGGGTACAATGAGCAGTTCTTC.

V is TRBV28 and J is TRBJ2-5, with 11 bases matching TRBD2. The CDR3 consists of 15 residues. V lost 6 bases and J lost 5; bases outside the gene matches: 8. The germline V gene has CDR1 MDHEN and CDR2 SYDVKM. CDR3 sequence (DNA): TGTGCCAGCAGCCCCTCTAGCGGGAGGTTGGAGACCCAGTACTTC. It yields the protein CASSPSSGRLETQYF.

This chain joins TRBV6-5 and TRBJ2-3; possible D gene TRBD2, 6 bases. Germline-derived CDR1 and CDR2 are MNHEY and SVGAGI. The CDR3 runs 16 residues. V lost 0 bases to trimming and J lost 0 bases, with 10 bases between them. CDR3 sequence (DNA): TGTGCCAGCAGTTACTCCGGGGGTAGCAGCACAGATACGCAGTATTTT. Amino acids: CASSYSGGSSTDTQYF.

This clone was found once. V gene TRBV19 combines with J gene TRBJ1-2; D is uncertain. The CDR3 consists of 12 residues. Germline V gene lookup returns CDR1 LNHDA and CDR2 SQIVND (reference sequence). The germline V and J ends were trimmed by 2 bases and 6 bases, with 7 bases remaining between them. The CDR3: CASSIQAHGYTF. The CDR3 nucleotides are TGTGCCAGTAGTATACAGGCACATGGCTACACCTTC. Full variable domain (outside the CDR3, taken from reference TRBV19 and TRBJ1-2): DGGITQSPKYLFRKEGQNVTLSCEQNLNHDAMYWYRQDPGQGLRLIYYSQIVNDFQKGDIAEGYSVSREKKESFPLTVTSAQKNPTAFYLCASSIQAHGYTFGSGTRLTVV.

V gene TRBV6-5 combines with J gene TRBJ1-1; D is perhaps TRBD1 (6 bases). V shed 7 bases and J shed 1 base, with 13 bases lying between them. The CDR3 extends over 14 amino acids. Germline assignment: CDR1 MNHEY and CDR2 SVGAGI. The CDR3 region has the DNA TGTGCCAGCAACCGACTGGACAGGAACACTGAAGCTTTCTTT. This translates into CASNRLDRNTEAFF.

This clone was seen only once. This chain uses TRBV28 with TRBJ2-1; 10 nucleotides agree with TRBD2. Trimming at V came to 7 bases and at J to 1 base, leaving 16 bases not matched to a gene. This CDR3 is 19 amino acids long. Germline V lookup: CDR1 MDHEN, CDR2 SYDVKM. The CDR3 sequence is CASNAGASGSDASYNEQFF. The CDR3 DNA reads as TGTGCCAGCAATGCCGGGGCTAGCGGGAGCGACGCATCCTACAATGAGCAGTTCTTC. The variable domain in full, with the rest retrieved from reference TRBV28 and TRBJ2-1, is DVKVTQSSRYLVKRTGEKVFLECVQDMDHENMFWYRQDPGLGLRLIYFSYDVKMKEKGDIPEGYSVSREKKERFSLILESASTNQTSMYLCASNAGASGSDASYNEQFFGPGTRLTVL.

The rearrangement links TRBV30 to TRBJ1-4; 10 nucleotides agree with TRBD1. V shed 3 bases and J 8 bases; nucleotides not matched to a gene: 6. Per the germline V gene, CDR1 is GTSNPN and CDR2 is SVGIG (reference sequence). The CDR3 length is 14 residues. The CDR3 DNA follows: TGTGCCTGGAGGGCGGGACAGGGGACAGAAAAACTGTTTTTT. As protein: CAWRAGQGTEKLFF.

Written as DNA, the CDR3 is TGTGCCAGCGCGAGAAGAGAGACCCAGTACTTC. Translated, it gives CASARRETQYF. The V gene is TRBV12-3 or TRBV12-4, the J gene TRBJ2-5, with D hard to call. The CDR3 extends over 11 amino acids. V gave up 8 bases and J gave up 4 bases, with 8 bases separating them.

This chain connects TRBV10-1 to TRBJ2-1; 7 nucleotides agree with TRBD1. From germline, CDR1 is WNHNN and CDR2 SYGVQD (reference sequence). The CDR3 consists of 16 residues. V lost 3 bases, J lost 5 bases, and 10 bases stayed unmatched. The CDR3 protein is CASSDAPRGTNNEQFF. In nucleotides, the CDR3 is TGCGCCAGCAGTGATGCCCCCAGGGGGACCAACAATGAGCAGTTCTTC.

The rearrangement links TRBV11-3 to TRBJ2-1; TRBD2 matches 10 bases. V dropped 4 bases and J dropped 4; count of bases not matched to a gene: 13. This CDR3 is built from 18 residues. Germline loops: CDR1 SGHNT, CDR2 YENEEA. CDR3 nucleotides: TGTGCCAGCAGCTCTCCAAGGAGCGGGGGGGCCCTATACAATGAGCAGTTCTTC. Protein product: CASSSPRSGGALYNEQFF.

CDR3 coding DNA: TGTGCCAGCAGCCATAGCAGACGGAACACTGAAGCTTTCTTT. It codes for CASSHSRRNTEAFF. The rearrangement joins TRBV3-1 (or the pseudogene TRBV3-2) to TRBJ1-1, with D unresolved. The V end was cut by 3 bases, the J end by 1 base, with 9 bases between. The CDR3 loop spans 14 amino acids. Germline values: CDR1 LGHDT, CDR2 YNNKEL (reference sequence).

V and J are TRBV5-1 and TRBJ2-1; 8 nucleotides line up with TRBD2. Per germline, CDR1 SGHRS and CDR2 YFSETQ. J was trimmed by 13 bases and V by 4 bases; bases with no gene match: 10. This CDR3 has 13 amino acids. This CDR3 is CASSPEESGRQFF. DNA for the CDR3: TGCGCCAGCAGCCCCGAGGAGAGCGGGAGACAGTTCTTC.

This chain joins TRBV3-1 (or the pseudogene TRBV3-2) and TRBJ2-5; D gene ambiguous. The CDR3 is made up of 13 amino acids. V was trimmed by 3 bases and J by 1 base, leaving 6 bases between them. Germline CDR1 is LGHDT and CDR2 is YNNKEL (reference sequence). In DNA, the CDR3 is TGTGCCAGCAGCCAGGCAGGCCAAGAGACCCAGTACTTC. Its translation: CASSQAGQETQYF.